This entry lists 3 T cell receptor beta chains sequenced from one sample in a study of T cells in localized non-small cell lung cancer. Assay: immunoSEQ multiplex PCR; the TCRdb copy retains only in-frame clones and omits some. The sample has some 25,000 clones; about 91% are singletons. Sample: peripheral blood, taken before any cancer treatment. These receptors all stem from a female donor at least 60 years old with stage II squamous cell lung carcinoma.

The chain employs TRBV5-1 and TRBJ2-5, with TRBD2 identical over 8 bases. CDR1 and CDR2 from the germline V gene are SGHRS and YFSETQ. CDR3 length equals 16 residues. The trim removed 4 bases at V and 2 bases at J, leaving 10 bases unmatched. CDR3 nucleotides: TGCGCCAGCAGCCGCGGGGAAGCGGGAGTTCAAGAGACCCAGTACTTC. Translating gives CASSRGEAGVQETQYF.

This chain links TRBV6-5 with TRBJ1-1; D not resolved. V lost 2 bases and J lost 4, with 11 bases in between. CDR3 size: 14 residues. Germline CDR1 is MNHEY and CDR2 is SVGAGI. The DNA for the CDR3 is TGTGCCAGCAGTTACGGACGGACTACCACTGAAGCTTTCTTT. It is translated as CASSYGRTTTEAFF.

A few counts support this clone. The CDR3 loop reads CASSLRAKGFQPQHF. The CDR3 nucleotides are TGTGCCAGCAGCCTCCGGGCCAAGGGATTTCAGCCCCAGCATTTT. The rearrangement uses TRBV28 and TRBJ1-5; D uncertain. Trimming cost V 6 bases and J 6 bases, with 18 bases left between them. The CDR3 is 15 residues long. Germline values: CDR1 MDHEN, CDR2 SYDVKM.